The next 32 T cell receptor beta chains were all read from a single sample in a study of T cells in Graves' hyperthyroidism and ophthalmopathy (dated by TCRdb to about 2019). The method was multiplex PCR. The reads were generated on an Illumina HiSeq 2000. The TCR beta CDR3 regions were amplified from the RNA transcripts. A first-round RT-PCR of the TCR CDR3 used the HTBI primer set with the Qiagen OneStep RT-PCR kit. TCRdb passed the public sequencing reads through fastp at Q25 and MiXCR, retaining productive beta sequences. Entries are consolidated by CDR3 protein sequence, retaining the most common genes and DNA. In all, the sample holds under 450,000 distinct CDR3 sequences, and approximately 18% of those were seen once. Together, the top ten hold approximately 30% of the sample. The sequenced material came from blood. The receptors shown here come from a woman aged 25 to 39 with Graves' hyperthyroidism that later progressed to Graves' ophthalmopathy.

At least ten counts were recorded for this clonotype. This chain connects TRBV2 to TRBJ1-5; 7 nucleotides match TRBD1. The CDR3 loop spans 19 amino acids. Germline CDR1 is SNHLY and CDR2 is FYNNEI. The V and J ends lost 6 bases and 0 bases, in that order; junction bases with no gene match: 17. The CDR3 protein is CASSQNRLGQVYSNQPQHF. The CDR3 DNA follows: TGTGCCAGCAGCCAAAACCGCCTTGGACAGGTGTATAGCAATCAGCCCCAGCATTTT.

This clonotype has at least ten counts. The V gene is TRBV4-2, the J gene TRBJ1-1, with D uncertain. CDR1 is LGHNA, CDR2 YNFKEQ, per germline. The CDR3 spans 16 residues. The ends were cut back, 1 base at V and 1 base at J, with 13 bases in the middle. The CDR3, as DNA: TGTGCCAGCAGCCAAGTACTACGGGGTAGGAACACTGAAGCTTTCTTT. As protein: CASSQVLRGRNTEAFF.

CDR3 DNA sequence: TGCGCCAGCAGCCAAGCCACGGGACAGTATGGCTACACCTTC. Its protein product is CASSQATGQYGYTF. The rearrangement joins TRBV4-1 to TRBJ1-2, with 7 bases lining up with TRBD1. The trim removed 1 base at V and 5 bases at J, leaving 4 bases unmatched. CDR3 length: 14 amino acids. Germline assignment: CDR1 MGHRA and CDR2 YSYEKL.

This clonotype showed up many times. The chain employs TRBV29-1 and TRBJ2-5; D might be TRBD2 (6 bases). Germline loops: CDR1 SQVTM, CDR2 ANQGSEA. The CDR3 spans 13 residues. V gave up 0 bases and J gave up 7 bases, with 12 bases separating them. The CDR3 region is CSVEEGGPGTQYF. The CDR3 coding sequence is TGCAGCGTTGAAGAAGGAGGGCCCGGGACCCAGTACTTC.

This clonotype showed up just a few times. The V and J genes are TRBV5-1 and TRBJ1-1; 8 bases agree with TRBD1. CDR3 length: 16 amino acids. Germline values: CDR1 SGHRS, CDR2 YFSETQ. Trimming cost V 7 bases and J 1 base; bases outside gene matches: 12. The CDR3, as DNA: TGCGCCAGCTGTGACAGGGGTCCTGATTGGAACACTGAAGCTTTCTTT. This encodes CASCDRGPDWNTEAFF.

This clonotype was found many times. This chain uses TRBV5-1 with TRBJ2-1; 11 bases line up with TRBD2. This CDR3 contains 17 residues. Unmatched junction bases numbered 2, after V lost 0 bases and J lost 0 bases. In germline, CDR1 is SGHRS, CDR2 YFSETQ. CDR3 nucleotide sequence: TGCGCCAGCAGCTTGGGGACTAGCGGGCACTCCTACAATGAGCAGTTCTTC. As protein: CASSLGTSGHSYNEQFF.

This clonotype was detected many times. The J gene is TRBJ2-7, the V gene TRBV6-1; tentative D call: TRBD1 (5 bases). The CDR3 spans 15 residues. Trimming stripped 1 base from V and 2 bases from J, with 12 bases between. Germline CDR1 is MNHNS and CDR2 is SASEGT. CDR3 coding DNA: TGTGCCAGCAGTGAAGGGGGCGTTCATCCCTACGAGCAGTACTTC. Translation gives CASSEGGVHPYEQYF.

The chain carries TRBV30 and TRBJ2-7; the D is unclear. CDR1 and CDR2 from the germline V gene are GTSNPN and SVGIG (reference sequence). V shed 7 bases and J shed 1 base, with 11 bases lying between them. This CDR3 comprises 12 residues. The chain's CDR3 is CASQTLSYEQYF. DNA of the CDR3: TGTGCCTCCCAGACACTGTCCTACGAGCAGTACTTC. The variable domain in full, with the rest retrieved from reference TRBV30 and TRBJ2-7, is SQTIHQWPATLVQPVGSPLSLECTVEGTSNPNLYWYRQAAGRGLQLLFYSVGIGQISSEVPQNLSASRPQDRQFILSSKKLLLSDSGFYLCASQTLSYEQYFGPGTRLTVT.

This clonotype appeared a few times. The rearrangement links TRBV19 to TRBJ2-1; tentatively, D is TRBD1 (5 bases). The CDR3 totals 15 residues. From germline, CDR1 is LNHDA and CDR2 SQIVND (reference sequence). V gave up 3 bases and J gave up 6 bases, with 15 bases separating them. In DNA, the CDR3 is TGTGCCAGTAGTATGTCAGGGCCTATTCTCAATGAGCAGTTCTTC. Its protein product is CASSMSGPILNEQFF.

This clonotype was seen many times. J is TRBJ2-3 and V is TRBV7-2; D remains ambiguous. Trimming left V 5 bases short and J 11 bases short, with 20 bases between. The length of the CDR3 is 14 residues. Germline CDR1 is SGHTA and CDR2 is FQGNSA. The CDR3: CASSPIRAATKQYF. As DNA, the CDR3 is TGTGCCAGCAGCCCGATTAGGGCTGCGACGAAGCAGTATTTT.

This clonotype was seen many times. The chain recombines TRBV3-1 with TRBJ2-7, with D unresolved. V lost 3 bases and J 3 bases, leaving 12 bases between the germline ends. CDR3 length: 14 residues. The germline V gene has CDR1 LGHDT and CDR2 YNNKEL (reference sequence). CDR3 in amino acids: CASSHPRRDYEQYF. For the CDR3, the DNA is TGTGCCAGCAGCCATCCACGTAGAGACTACGAGCAGTACTTC.

Points on this clonotype: A read error may be the cause here, since a much bigger clone is one base away. The rearrangement uses TRBV5-1 and TRBJ2-7; D remains unclear. The CDR3 runs to 13 residues. Germline loops: CDR1 SGHRS, CDR2 YFSETQ. Between the trimmed V and J ends, which lost 4 bases and 4 bases, there was a span of 12 bases. CDR3 coding DNA: TGCGCCAGCAGCCAAGAACGGAATTACGAGCAGTACTTC. Residues: CASSQERNYEQYF. Full variable domain (outside the CDR3, taken from reference TRBV5-1 and TRBJ2-7): KAGVTQTPRYLIKTRGQQVTLSCSPISGHRSVSWYQQTPGQGLQFLFEYFSETQRNKGNFPGRFSGRQFSNSRSEMNVSTLELGDSALYLCASSQERNYEQYFGPGTRLTVT.

This clonotype was found many times. This chain links TRBV2 with TRBJ1-5, with 7 bases identical to TRBD1. Trimming removed 7 bases from V and 2 bases from J; junction bases left unmatched: 2. The CDR3 contains 13 residues. Germline CDR1 reads SNHLY; CDR2 reads FYNNEI. The CDR3, as DNA: TGTGCCAGCACCGGACAGGGCAATCAGCCCCAGCATTTT. Translated, it gives CASTGQGNQPQHF. Full variable domain (outside the CDR3, taken from reference TRBV2 and TRBJ1-5): EPEVTQTPSHQVTQMGQEVILRCVPISNHLYFYWYRQILGQKVEFLVSFYNNEISEKSEIFDDQFSVERPDGSNFTLKIRSTKLEDSAMYFCASTGQGNQPQHFGDGTRLSIL.

In regard to this clonotype: Since a much larger clone is just one base distant, this may be a read error. The CDR3 protein is CASSPGLAGCTDTQYF. DNA for the CDR3: TGTGCCAGCAGTCCGGGACTAGCGGGGTGCACAGATACGCAGTATTTT. The chain has TRBV12-3 or TRBV12-4 and TRBJ2-3, with 13 nucleotides matching TRBD2. CDR3 size: 16 residues. V lost 5 bases, J lost 1 base, and 3 bases stayed unmatched.

This clonotype was recorded many times. The V call is TRBV28, the J call TRBJ2-7, with D perhaps assigned TRBD1 or TRBD2 (5 bases each). Trimming shortened V by 2 bases and J by 5 bases, and 13 bases separated the two germline ends. CDR3 length equals 14 residues. CDR1 and CDR2 (germline): MDHEN, SYDVKM. The CDR3 reads CASSLGTVRDEQYF. For the CDR3, the DNA is TGTGCCAGCAGTTTAGGGACGGTGAGGGACGAGCAGTACTTC.

This chain uses TRBV4-1 with TRBJ2-5, with a tentative D call TRBD1 (6 bases). Per germline, CDR1 MGHRA and CDR2 YSYEKL. Trimming stripped 3 bases from V and 4 bases from J, with 18 bases between. The CDR3 consists of 16 residues. The chain's CDR3 is CASSHSTGSDRETQYF. In nucleotides, the CDR3 is TGCGCCAGCAGCCATTCCACAGGGAGTGACAGAGAGACCCAGTACTTC.

The J gene is TRBJ2-7, the V gene TRBV5-6, with TRBD2 matching over 8 bases. The CDR3 length is 15 residues. Unmatched junction bases numbered 6, after V lost 4 bases and J lost 0 bases. Germline values: CDR1 SGHDT, CDR2 YYEEEE. The CDR3 coding sequence is TGTGCCAGCAGCCTACTAGCGGTCCTCTCCTACGAGCAGTACTTC. As protein: CASSLLAVLSYEQYF.

This clonotype was detected a few times. This clone may be a read error of a much larger clone one base away. The V and J genes are TRBV6-2 or TRBV6-3 and TRBJ2-3; D uncertain. The V gene lost 2 bases and the J gene lost 7 bases, with 13 bases spanning the gap. The CDR3 consists of 14 residues. Germline V gene data show CDR1 as MNHEY and CDR2 as SVGEGT. The CDR3 region has the DNA TGTGCCAGCAGTTACGCCTTCATCCGAAATACGCAGTATTTT. Translation gives CASSYAFIRNTQYF.

The CDR3 loop reads CASSGQGGDTQYF. The CDR3 region has the DNA TGTGCCAGCAGTGGACAGGGTGGAGATACGCAGTATTTT. V and J are TRBV6-2 or TRBV6-3 and TRBJ2-3, with TRBD1 matching over 8 bases. Per germline, CDR1 MNHEY and CDR2 SVGEGT. Losses at the gene ends were 5 bases for V and 5 bases for J; bases not matched to a gene: 3. The CDR3 spans 13 residues.

This clonotype was picked up many times. This chain uses TRBV3-1 with TRBJ2-5; possible D gene TRBD2, 5 bases. Germline assignment: CDR1 LGHDT and CDR2 YNNKEL (reference sequence). This CDR3 has 13 amino acids. Between the trimmed V and J ends, which lost 4 bases and 0 bases, there was a span of 6 bases. CDR3 nucleotides: TGTGCCAGCAGCCCGGGATACCAAGAGACCCAGTACTTC. Translation gives CASSPGYQETQYF.

The chain uses TRBV7-2 and TRBJ1-6; TRBD1 might be the D (5 bases). The CDR3 runs to 16 residues. Trimming cost V 6 bases and J 7 bases, with 19 bases left between them. The V gene's germline CDR1 is SGHTA and CDR2 FQGNSA. As DNA, the CDR3 is TGTGCCAGCAGTCGAAGTCGGGACGGAAAAAATTCACCCCTCCACTTT. It translates to CASSRSRDGKNSPLHF. Full variable domain (missing parts from reference TRBV7-2 and TRBJ1-6): GAGVSQSPSNKVTEKGKDVELRCDPISGHTALYWYRQSLGQGLEFLIYFQGNSAPDKSGLPSDRFSAERTGGSVSTLTIQRTQQEDSAVYLCASSRSRDGKNSPLHFGNGTRLTVT.

This clonotype occurred many times. The V gene is TRBV20-1, the J gene TRBJ2-5; D is unresolved. Germline V gives CDR1 DFQATT, CDR2 SNEGSKA (reference sequence). This CDR3 contains 11 residues. The V and J ends lost 1 base and 5 bases respectively, with 5 bases between them. The CDR3 loop is CSARVEETQYF. CDR3 DNA sequence: TGCAGTGCTAGAGTTGAGGAGACCCAGTACTTC.

This clonotype was observed a few times. The CDR3 spells CASSIDGFNQPQHF. For the CDR3, the DNA is TGTGCCAGTAGTATTGACGGATTCAATCAGCCCCAGCATTTT. This sequence joins TRBV19 and TRBJ1-5; D remains unclear. The CDR3 is made up of 14 amino acids. V lost 3 bases and J lost 3, with 9 bases in between. Germline loops: CDR1 LNHDA, CDR2 SQIVND (reference sequence).

The V gene is TRBV7-2, the J gene TRBJ1-6, with D hard to call. Germline V gives CDR1 SGHTA, CDR2 FQGNSA. V lost 1 base and J 8 bases, leaving 9 bases between the germline ends. The CDR3 runs 14 residues. Here the CDR3 reads CASSLVVVDSPLHF. The CDR3 nucleotides are TGTGCCAGCAGCTTAGTAGTCGTGGATTCACCCCTCCACTTT.

This clonotype was counted a single time. A much larger clone sits a single nucleotide away, making a read error possible. The gene calls are TRBV27 and TRBJ2-7; 8 positions match TRBD1. The germline CDR1 and CDR2 sequences are MNHEY and SMNVEV (reference sequence). The CDR3 is made up of 14 amino acids. CDR3 sequence (DNA): TGTGCCAGCAGTTTCGGACAGGGTTCCTACGGGCAGTACTTC. It is translated as CASSFGQGSYGQYF.

This clonotype was detected many times. The V gene is TRBV29-1, the J gene TRBJ1-1, with D hard to call. Germline values: CDR1 SQVTM, CDR2 ANQGSEA. V gave up 1 base and J gave up 1 base, with 7 bases separating them. The CDR3 loop spans 13 amino acids. For the CDR3, the DNA is TGCAGCGTTGAAGGCGCTCCGAACACTGAAGCTTTCTTT. It specifies CSVEGAPNTEAFF.

This clonotype has a handful of counts. J is TRBJ2-3 and V is TRBV2; tentatively, D is TRBD2 (5 bases). The CDR3 covers 14 residues. CDR1 and CDR2 from the germline V gene are SNHLY and FYNNEI. V lost 8 bases and J lost 0, with 12 bases in between. In DNA form, the CDR3 reads TGTGCCAGCGGGAGCGGAATTAGCACAGATACGCAGTATTTT. Its protein is CASGSGISTDTQYF.

This clonotype was seen ten or more times. CDR3 bases: TGTGCCAGTAGTCTCAGGGTTATGAACACTGAAGCTTTCTTT. It translates to CASSLRVMNTEAFF. V is TRBV28 and J is TRBJ1-1, with a tentative D call TRBD1 (5 bases). V lost 9 bases, J lost 0 bases, and 14 bases lay in between. The CDR3 consists of 14 residues. The germline gives CDR1 MDHEN, CDR2 SYDVKM.

This clonotype has only a few counts. The rearrangement uses TRBV7-6 and TRBJ1-1, with no clear D. The ends were cut back, 1 base at V and 6 bases at J, with 9 bases in the middle. Germline CDR1 reads SGHVS; CDR2 reads FNYEAQ. The CDR3 length is 13 residues. CDR3 bases: TGTGCCAGCAGCTTAGAAGGCAGGTCTGAAGCTTTCTTT. Its translation: CASSLEGRSEAFF. The complete variable domain, with remaining parts taken from reference TRBV7-6 and TRBJ1-1, reads GAGVSQSPRYKVTKRGQDVALRCDPISGHVSLYWYRQALGQGPEFLTYFNYEAQQDKSGLPNDRFSAERPEGSISTLTIQRTEQRDSAMYRCASSLEGRSEAFFGQGTRLTVV.

In its sample, this clonotype was seen a few times. The chain is built from TRBV5-1 and TRBJ2-7; 7 bases fit TRBD1. Unmatched junction bases numbered 13, after V lost 0 bases and J lost 7 bases. The CDR3 contains 16 residues. CDR1 and CDR2 (germline): SGHRS, YFSETQ. CDR3 in DNA: TGCGCCAGCAGCTTGGTCAAGGGACAGAGGATAAGGGAGCAGTACTTC. As protein: CASSLVKGQRIREQYF. Together with reference TRBV5-1 and TRBJ2-7, the CDR3 gives the full variable domain: KAGVTQTPRYLIKTRGQQVTLSCSPISGHRSVSWYQQTPGQGLQFLFEYFSETQRNKGNFPGRFSGRQFSNSRSEMNVSTLELGDSALYLCASSLVKGQRIREQYFGPGTRLTVT.

This clonotype was recorded at least ten times. The V gene is TRBV12-5, the J gene TRBJ2-3; D might be TRBD1 or TRBD2, each matching 7 bases. CDR3 length: 17 residues. Germline CDR1 is LGHNT and CDR2 is FRNRAP. V was pared by 10 bases and J by 3 bases, with 26 bases between. CDR3 residues: CAIHLAGEGATTDTQYF. CDR3 DNA: TGTGCTATCCACCTTGCAGGGGAGGGGGCGACAACAGATACGCAGTATTTT.

The gene calls are TRBV2 and TRBJ1-6; 12 nucleotides agree with TRBD1. The CDR3 has 14 amino acids. V was pared by 7 bases and J by 10 bases, with 5 bases of the junction left unmatched. Germline-derived CDR1 and CDR2 are SNHLY and FYNNEI. The CDR3 DNA reads TGTGCCAGCACCCGGGACAGGGGGCGGTCACCCCTCCACTTT. The encoded protein is CASTRDRGRSPLHF.